This T cell receptor (beta chain) emerged from a study of blood T cell repertoires in COVID-19. Study at large: There were acute and convalescent COVID-19 samples, and they came from the United States, Italy and Spain. PBMCs, B-cell-depleted T cells, or T cells were the source of the cDNA or gDNA that made up the material.

The V gene's germline CDR1 is SGHTA and CDR2 FQGTGA. J gave up 1 base and V 4 bases, and 3 bases lay outside the gene matches. The CDR3 loop spans 14 amino acids. In the original workflow: Quantification of nucleated cells was approximated via reference gene primer amplification. The assay was immunoSEQ multiplex PCR, and TCRdb's table has in-frame clones only and misses some. That table is the source of V, J and clone size, and D and trimming were worked out from the DNA. This table has 120,000 or so clones, 85% to 90% appearing once. The sequence was collected from a man between 65 and 85 years old who had recovered from COVID-19. J is TRBJ1-1 and V is TRBV7-3, with 7 bases lining up with TRBD1. Input material: peripheral blood. CDR3: CASSSGTENTEAFF. CDR3 DNA: TGTGCCAGCAGCTCGGGGACAGAGAACACTGAAGCTTTCTTT. Together with reference TRBV7-3 and TRBJ1-1, the CDR3 gives the full variable domain: GAGVSQTPSNKVTEKGKYVELRCDPISGHTALYWYRQSLGQGPEFLIYFQGTGAADDSGLPNDRFFAVRPEGSVSTLKIQRTERGDSAVYLCASSSGTENTEAFFGQGTRLTVV.